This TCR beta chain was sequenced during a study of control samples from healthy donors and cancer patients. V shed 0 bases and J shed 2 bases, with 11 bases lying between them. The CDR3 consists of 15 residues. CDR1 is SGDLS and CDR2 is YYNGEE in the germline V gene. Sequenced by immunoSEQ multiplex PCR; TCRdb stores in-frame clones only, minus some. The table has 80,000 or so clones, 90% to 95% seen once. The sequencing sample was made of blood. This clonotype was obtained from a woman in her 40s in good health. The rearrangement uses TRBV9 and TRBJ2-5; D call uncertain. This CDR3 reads CASSVGNPRQETQYF. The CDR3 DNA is TGTGCCAGCAGCGTAGGGAATCCAAGGCAAGAGACCCAGTACTTC.